The next 25 T cell receptor beta chains were all read from a single sample in a study of regulatory T cells in long-lasting Graves disease. The sample's time point: persistent/refractory GD, antithyroid drugs over 5 years with positive TRAb. PBMCs provided the RNA from which the TCR library was made. In building TCR beta libraries, iRepertoire HTBI primers were used together with Arm-PCR of CDR3 regions. TCRdb fed the multiplex PCR reads into MiXCR, producing one record per CDR3 protein. The sample has more than 300,000 distinct CDR3 sequences, about 19% seen once; the top ten hold less than 35%. This specimen consisted of peripheral blood mononuclear cells (PBMCs), obtained when the disease was refractory, from a patient treated with antithyroid drugs. The receptor set was obtained from a female donor with Graves disease.

A few counts support this clonotype. The chain combines TRBV7-9 with TRBJ1-2; D unclear. This CDR3 comprises 15 residues. V dropped 2 bases and J dropped 4 bases, with 14 bases sitting between them. Per germline, CDR1 SEHNR and CDR2 FQNEAQ (reference sequence). The DNA for the CDR3 is TGTGCCAGCAGCTTACTCCCGGGGATCGGCTATGGCTACACCTTC. Its translation: CASSLLPGIGYGYTF.

This clonotype was found many times. The gene calls are TRBV19 and TRBJ2-7; a possible D gene is TRBD2 (6 bases). The CDR3 spans 14 residues. V dropped 5 bases and J dropped 2 bases, with 13 bases sitting between them. The germline gives CDR1 LNHDA, CDR2 SQIVND (reference sequence). In DNA, the CDR3 is TGTGCCAGTAGTTGGGGGACTGATACCTACGAGCAGTACTTC. This encodes CASSWGTDTYEQYF.

This chain joins TRBV12-3 or TRBV12-4 and TRBJ1-2; D remains unclear. The germline V and J ends were trimmed by 0 bases and 2 bases, with 19 bases remaining between them. This CDR3 has 18 residues. The CDR3 region is CASSLALSGRGANYGYTF. Written as DNA, the CDR3 is TGTGCCAGCAGTTTAGCGCTCTCCGGGCGGGGAGCCAACTATGGCTACACCTTC.

This clonotype was detected many times. The gene calls are TRBV7-2 and TRBJ1-5; TRBD1 might be the D (5 bases). V lost 5 bases to trimming and J lost 4 bases, with 9 bases between them. CDR3 length: 13 amino acids. CDR1 and CDR2 (germline): SGHTA, FQGNSA. CDR3 loop: CASSLQVNQPQHF. The CDR3 nucleotides are TGTGCCAGCAGCCTACAGGTTAATCAGCCCCAGCATTTT.

This clonotype was detected only a few times. This rearrangement joins TRBV7-2 to TRBJ1-6, with TRBD1 identical over 8 bases. J was trimmed by 6 bases and V by 3 bases; bases with no gene match: 4. Germline values: CDR1 SGHTA, CDR2 FQGNSA. CDR3 length: 15 amino acids. The CDR3 reads CASSFGGQGNSPLHF. CDR3 DNA sequence: TGTGCCAGCAGCTTTGGTGGACAGGGTAATTCACCCCTCCACTTT.

This clonotype occurred many times. The chain combines TRBV11-1 with TRBJ2-5, with D uncertain. V lost 5 bases to trimming and J lost 5 bases, with 12 bases between them. The CDR3 consists of 13 residues. CDR1 SGHAT and CDR2 FQDESV come from the germline V gene (reference sequence). In nucleotides, the CDR3 is TGTGCCAGCAGCCGGATAGACTCTGAGACCCAGTACTTC. Protein product: CASSRIDSETQYF.

This clonotype was observed a handful of times. This sequence joins TRBV20-1 and TRBJ2-7, with D perhaps TRBD2 (6 bases). This CDR3 has 15 residues. The V gene's germline CDR1 is DFQATT and CDR2 SNEGSKA (reference sequence). The V end lost 5 bases, the J end lost 3 bases, and 20 bases lay between the germline ends. This chain's CDR3 is CSAWDSQRVGYEQYF. DNA for the CDR3: TGCAGTGCTTGGGACTCCCAGAGGGTAGGCTACGAGCAGTACTTC.

This clonotype has a count of ten or more. The CDR3 DNA is TGTGCCAGCAGTTTCGGAACTAGCAGCCAAGAGACCCAGTACTTC. Its translation is CASSFGTSSQETQYF. This rearrangement joins TRBV27 to TRBJ2-5; D perhaps matches TRBD2 (6 bases). V lost 3 bases, J lost 1 base, and 12 bases lay in between. The CDR3 has 15 residues. Germline V CDR1 and CDR2: MNHEY, SMNVEV (reference sequence).

Note on this clonotype: A junction boundary mismatches the germline segment, possibly from a read error. V and J are TRBV7-2 and TRBJ2-5; 7 bases align to TRBD2. The CDR3 is 15 amino acids. The germline gives CDR1 SGHTA, CDR2 FQGNSA. Here the CDR3 reads CASSLAGGPRQTQYF. Here the CDR3 DNA reads TGTGCCAGCAGTTTAGCGGGCGGACCGCGGCAGACCCAGTACTTC.

This clonotype was seen only a few times. The chain carries TRBV28 and TRBJ2-3, with 9 nucleotides matching TRBD2. Germline values: CDR1 MDHEN, CDR2 SYDVKM. V was clipped by 2 bases and J by 0 bases; unmatched bases: 3. The CDR3 is made up of 16 amino acids. CDR3 in amino acids: CASSLPTSGSTDTQYF. CDR3 DNA sequence: TGTGCCAGCAGTTTACCCACTAGCGGGAGCACAGATACGCAGTATTTT.

The genes are TRBV5-4 and TRBJ1-1; D not certain. Trimming took off 2 bases at V and 4 bases at J, with 9 bases between the two ends. The CDR3 spans 13 residues. Germline CDR1 SGHNT, CDR2 YYREEE (reference sequence). The CDR3 spells CASSFSALTEAFF. The DNA of the CDR3 is TGTGCCAGCAGCTTTTCGGCGCTCACTGAAGCTTTCTTT.

This clonotype has ten or more counts. The chain combines TRBV11-2 with TRBJ2-5; D gene ambiguous. Germline lookup yields CDR1 SGHAT and CDR2 FQNNGV. Between the trimmed V and J ends, which lost 4 bases and 8 bases, there was a span of 17 bases. The CDR3 sequence is 14 residues long. CDR3 protein: CASSSFPQSLTQYF. The DNA for the CDR3 is TGTGCCAGCAGCTCTTTCCCACAGTCCCTCACCCAGTACTTC.

Comments on this clonotype: A much larger clone lies a single base off, so this may be a read error. The genes are TRBV7-9 and TRBJ1-5; maybe TRBD1 (6 bases). In germline, CDR1 is SEHNR, CDR2 FQNEAQ (reference sequence). V shed 1 base and J shed 5 bases, with 6 bases lying between them. The CDR3 consists of 13 residues. The CDR3 DNA reads TGTGCCAGCAGCTTAGAGGGGGATCAGCCCCAGCATTTT. Its protein product is CASSLEGDQPQHF. Using reference TRBV7-9 and TRBJ1-5 for the parts outside the CDR3, the full variable domain is DTGVSQNPRHKITKRGQNVTFRCDPISEHNRLYWYRQTLGQGPEFLTYFQNEAQLEKSRLLSDRFSAERPKGSFSTLEIQRTEQGDSAMYLCASSLEGDQPQHFGDGTRLSIL.

V and J are TRBV27 and TRBJ2-7; 8 positions match TRBD2. The junction had 10 bases not matched to a gene; V was cut back by 4 bases and J by 2 bases. The CDR3 contains 16 residues. Germline V gene data show CDR1 as MNHEY and CDR2 as SMNVEV (reference sequence). This CDR3 reads CASSWGLGGRTYEQYF. The CDR3 nucleotides read TGTGCCAGCAGTTGGGGCCTTGGCGGGAGGACCTACGAGCAGTACTTC.

This clonotype has only a few counts. The chain couples TRBV10-2 to TRBJ1-3; D may be TRBD1 (5 bases). CDR1 and CDR2 from the germline V gene are WSHSY and SAAADI. This CDR3 region has 15 residues. Between the trimmed V and J ends, which lost 6 bases and 1 base, there was a span of 13 bases. The CDR3 DNA reads TGCGCCAGCAGCGACGCCGGGGGGTCTGGAAACACCATATATTTT. Protein: CASSDAGGSGNTIYF.

This chain joins TRBV28 and TRBJ2-7; TRBD1 aligns across 7 bases. Germline V lookup: CDR1 MDHEN, CDR2 SYDVKM. CDR3 size: 16 residues. V lost 2 bases to trimming and J lost 3 bases; unmatched junction nucleotides: 10. The CDR3 region is CASSLADRAHDYEQYF. The CDR3 DNA reads TGTGCCAGCAGTTTAGCCGACAGGGCCCATGACTACGAGCAGTACTTC.

This clonotype has only a few counts. The rearrangement uses TRBV28 and TRBJ2-3; TRBD2 aligns across 8 bases. CDR3 length: 13 amino acids. Losses at the gene ends were 10 bases for V and 1 base for J; bases not matched to a gene: 4. CDR1 and CDR2 (germline): MDHEN, SYDVKM. In nucleotides, the CDR3 is TGTGCCAACGGGAGGGTGGGCACAGATACGCAGTATTTT. Translation gives CANGRVGTDTQYF. The full variable domain, completed using reference TRBV28 and TRBJ2-3, is DVKVTQSSRYLVKRTGEKVFLECVQDMDHENMFWYRQDPGLGLRLIYFSYDVKMKEKGDIPEGYSVSREKKERFSLILESASTNQTSMYLCANGRVGTDTQYFGPGTRLTVL.

This clonotype was found a few times. This chain connects TRBV5-1 to TRBJ1-2; TRBD1 matches 9 bases. This CDR3 contains 15 residues. The junction had 10 bases not matched to a gene; V was cut back by 2 bases and J by 8 bases. Germline CDR1 SGHRS, CDR2 YFSETQ. This CDR3 reads CASSLHLTGGSGYTF. The CDR3 DNA is TGCGCCAGCAGCTTACATTTGACAGGGGGAAGCGGCTACACCTTC.

The chain recombines TRBV6-2 or TRBV6-3 with TRBJ1-1; tentative D call: TRBD1 (6 bases). The germline V gene encodes CDR1 MNHEY and CDR2 SVGEGT. Trimming took 6 bases from V and 3 from J, leaving 8 bases between them. The CDR3 extends over 12 amino acids. CDR3 sequence reads: CASRYRDTEAFF. The DNA of the CDR3 is TGTGCCAGCAGATACAGGGACACTGAAGCTTTCTTT.

The chain has TRBV20-1 and TRBJ1-4; D is unresolved. The CDR3 is 17 residues long. Trimming took off 0 bases at V and 3 bases at J, with 17 bases between the two ends. From germline, CDR1 is DFQATT and CDR2 SNEGSKA (reference sequence). CDR3 in DNA: TGCAGTGCTAGAGATAGCCGGCGGATTTTTTCTAATGAAAAACTGTTTTTT. Residues: CSARDSRRIFSNEKLFF.

This clonotype has a handful of counts. This chain uses TRBV7-2 with TRBJ2-6; 7 bases align to TRBD1. CDR3 length equals 19 residues. CDR1 and CDR2 (germline): SGHTA, FQGNSA. J was trimmed by 2 bases and V by 3 bases; bases with no gene match: 13. The CDR3, as DNA: TGTGCCAGCAGCTTCAGAACCGGGACAGCCTCCCCTGGGGCCAACGTCCTGACTTTC. It encodes CASSFRTGTASPGANVLTF. Full variable domain (remainder filled in from reference TRBV7-2 and TRBJ2-6): GAGVSQSPSNKVTEKGKDVELRCDPISGHTALYWYRQSLGQGLEFLIYFQGNSAPDKSGLPSDRFSAERTGGSVSTLTIQRTQQEDSAVYLCASSFRTGTASPGANVLTFGAGSRLTVL.

This clonotype has at least ten counts. The chain has TRBV7-2 and TRBJ2-5; the match to TRBD2 covers 9 bases. This CDR3 has 14 residues. V lost 3 bases to trimming and J lost 5 bases; unmatched junction nucleotides: 4. CDR1 is SGHTA, CDR2 FQGNSA, per germline. CDR3 in amino acids: CASSLGGGVETQYF. The CDR3 nucleotides are TGTGCCAGCAGCTTGGGCGGGGGGGTTGAGACCCAGTACTTC.

The sample holds many counts of this clonotype. This chain connects TRBV20-1 to TRBJ1-5; D gene uncertain. The CDR3 runs 14 residues. V was cut by 0 bases and J by 3 bases, with 9 bases left in between. Germline V gene lookup returns CDR1 DFQATT and CDR2 SNEGSKA (reference sequence). DNA of the CDR3: TGCAGTGCTAGAGAAACCAGCCACAATCAGCCCCAGCATTTT. Amino acid sequence: CSARETSHNQPQHF.

This clonotype occurred many times. The chain combines TRBV30 with TRBJ1-6; D call uncertain. The CDR3 loop spans 13 amino acids. CDR1 and CDR2 (germline): GTSNPN, SVGIG (reference sequence). Trimming removed 4 bases at V and 3 bases at J, with 7 bases between. CDR3 sequence: CAWTPLYNSPLHF. In DNA, the CDR3 is TGTGCCTGGACCCCCCTCTATAATTCACCCCTCCACTTT. The full variable domain, in which reference TRBV30 and TRBJ1-6 provide the parts outside the CDR3, is SQTIHQWPATLVQPVGSPLSLECTVEGTSNPNLYWYRQAAGRGLQLLFYSVGIGQISSEVPQNLSASRPQDRQFILSSKKLLLSDSGFYLCAWTPLYNSPLHFGNGTRLTVT.

This clonotype occurred many times. CDR3 residues: CASSSDLTYEQYF. The CDR3 region has the DNA TGTGCCAGCAGTTCCGATTTGACTTACGAGCAGTACTTC. This chain connects TRBV12-3 or TRBV12-4 to TRBJ2-7; D is ambiguous. This CDR3 is built from 13 residues. Deletions cut 4 bases from V and 4 bases from J, with 11 bases between.